Here is one T cell receptor beta chain with its context. Its antigen is not known. This PCR relied on a set of 60 Vbeta primers and 13 Jbeta primers. The repertoire was sequenced with immunoSEQ multiplex PCR; TCRdb's copy has only in-frame clones and lacks some. This sample has roughly 200,000 clones, with 75% to 85% found just once. The entry originates in a study of cytomegalovirus exposure and HLA in healthy donors. Overall study results and limits: Researchers reported that a few CMV-associated chains were confirmed in vitro as CMV antigen-specific. Accurate prediction of HLA-A and HLA-B alleles (for most subjects) was reportedly achieved from TCR beta sequences.

What was sequenced was PBMCs. This TCR came from a boy between 10 and 17 years old in good health and CMV-seronegative.

The CDR3, as DNA: TGTGCCAGCGGGTCCGGGACAGGGCGGTACGAGCAGTACTTC. The encoded protein is CASGSGTGRYEQYF. The chain uses TRBV7-9 and TRBJ2-7, with 9 nucleotides matching TRBD1. CDR3 size: 14 residues. The germline V gene encodes CDR1 SEHNR and CDR2 FQNEAQ (reference sequence). The V and J ends lost 8 bases and 4 bases, in that order; junction bases with no gene match: 9.